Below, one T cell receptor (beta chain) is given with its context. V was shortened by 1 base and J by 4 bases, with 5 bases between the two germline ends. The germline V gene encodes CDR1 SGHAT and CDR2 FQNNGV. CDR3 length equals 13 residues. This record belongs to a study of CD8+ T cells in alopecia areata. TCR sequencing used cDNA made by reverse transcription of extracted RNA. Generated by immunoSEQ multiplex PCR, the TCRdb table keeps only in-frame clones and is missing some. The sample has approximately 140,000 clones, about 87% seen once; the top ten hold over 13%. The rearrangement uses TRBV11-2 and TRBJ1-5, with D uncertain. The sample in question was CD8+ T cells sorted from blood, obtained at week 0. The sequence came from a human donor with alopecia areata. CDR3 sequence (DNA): TGTGCCAGCAGCTTAGGGAGAAATCAGCCCCAGCATTTT. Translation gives CASSLGRNQPQHF. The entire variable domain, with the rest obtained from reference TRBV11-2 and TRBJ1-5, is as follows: EAGVAQSPRYKIIEKRQSVAFWCNPISGHATLYWYQQILGQGPKLLIQFQNNGVVDDSQLPKDRFSAERLKGVDSTLKIQPAKLEDSAVYLCASSLGRNQPQHFGDGTRLSIL.